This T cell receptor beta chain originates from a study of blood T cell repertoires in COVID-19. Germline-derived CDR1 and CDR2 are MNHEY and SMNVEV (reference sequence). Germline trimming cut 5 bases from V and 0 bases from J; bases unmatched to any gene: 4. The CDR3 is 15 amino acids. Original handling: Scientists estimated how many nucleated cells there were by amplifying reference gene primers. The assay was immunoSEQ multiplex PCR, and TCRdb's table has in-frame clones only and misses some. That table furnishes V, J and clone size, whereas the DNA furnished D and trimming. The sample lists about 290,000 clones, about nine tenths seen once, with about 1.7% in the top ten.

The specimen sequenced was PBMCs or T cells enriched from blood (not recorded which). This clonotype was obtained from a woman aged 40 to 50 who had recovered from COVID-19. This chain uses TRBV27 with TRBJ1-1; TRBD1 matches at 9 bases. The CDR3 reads CASSRQGGVNTEAFF. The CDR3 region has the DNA TGTGCCAGCAGTCGACAGGGGGGCGTGAACACTGAAGCTTTCTTT.